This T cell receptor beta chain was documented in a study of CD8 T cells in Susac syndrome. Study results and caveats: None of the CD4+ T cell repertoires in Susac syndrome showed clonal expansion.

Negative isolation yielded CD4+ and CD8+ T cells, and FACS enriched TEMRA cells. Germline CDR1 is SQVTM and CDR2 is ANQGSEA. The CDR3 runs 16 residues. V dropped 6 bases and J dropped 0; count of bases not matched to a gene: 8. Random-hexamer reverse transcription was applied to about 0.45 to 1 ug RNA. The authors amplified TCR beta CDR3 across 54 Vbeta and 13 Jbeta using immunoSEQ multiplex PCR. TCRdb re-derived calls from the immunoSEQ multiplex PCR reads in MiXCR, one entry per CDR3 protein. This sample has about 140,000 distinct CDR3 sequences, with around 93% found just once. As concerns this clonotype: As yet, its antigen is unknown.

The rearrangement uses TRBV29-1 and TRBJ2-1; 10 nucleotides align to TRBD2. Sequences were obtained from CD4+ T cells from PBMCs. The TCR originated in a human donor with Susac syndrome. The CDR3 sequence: CSVVRLAGISYNEQFF. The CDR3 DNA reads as TGCAGCGTCGTCCGACTAGCGGGTATCTCCTACAATGAGCAGTTCTTC.